This T cell receptor (beta chain) is from a study of blood T cell repertoires in COVID-19. Whole-study context: Samples of COVID-19 (acute and convalescent) were obtained from the United States, Italy and Spain.

Here immunoSEQ multiplex PCR was the method, and the copy in TCRdb shows in-frame clones only, minus some. Among some 100,000 clones, almost 90% were seen once, and the ten largest hold around 1.5%. The CDR3 extends over 15 amino acids. Unmatched junction bases numbered 6, after V lost 2 bases and J lost 5 bases. The V gene's germline CDR1 is SGHAT and CDR2 FQNNGV. Sequences were obtained from peripheral blood. The chain uses TRBV11-2 and TRBJ2-1; 7 bases line up with TRBD2. The sequence came from a human donor with active COVID-19. The donor label of this sample is uncertain. The CDR3 sequence is CASSLFASGDNEQFF. Written as DNA, the CDR3 is TGTGCCAGCAGCTTATTCGCTAGCGGAGACAATGAGCAGTTCTTC.